This entry lists 9 T cell receptor beta chains sequenced from one sample in a study of blood T cells in healthy people across ages. For the second PCR, which ran for about 7 to 12 cycles, a sample-barcoded 5' primer and a J-beta primer mix were used. TCRdb reprocessed the 5' RACE reads with MiXCR, giving one entry per CDR3 protein. The sample holds 1.8 million or so distinct CDR3 sequences; around 42% are singletons and the top ten take more than 20%. The sequencing input was blood. These receptors originate from a human donor in good health.

The rearrangement joins TRBV5-1 to TRBJ2-6; TRBD1 aligns across 7 bases. Germline values: CDR1 SGHRS, CDR2 YFSETQ. There are 16 residues in the CDR3. V gave up 1 base and J gave up 5 bases; unmatched junction bases: 6. CDR3 nucleotides: TGCGCCAGCAGCTTGACAGGGGCCGCCCGGGCCAACGTCCTGACTTTC. Its translation is CASSLTGAARANVLTF.

About this clonotype itself: Here the CDR3 omits its conserved ending phenylalanine or tryptophan, so a read error is the likely source. The chain couples TRBV29-1 to TRBJ1-1, with D hard to call. The CDR3 is 14 amino acids. Trimming removed 6 bases from V and 1 base from J, with 15 bases in between. Germline V gene sequence: CDR1 SQVTM, CDR2 ANQGSEA. CDR3 in amino acids: CSVVRNGGNTEAFL. CDR3 DNA sequence: TGCAGCGTCGTCCGGAACGGAGGGAACACTGAAGCTTTCTTA.

The sample holds a few counts of this clonotype. CDR3 in amino acids: CASLGRAAETQFF. CDR3 nucleotides: TGTGCCAGCCTAGGGAGGGCAGCAGAGACCCAGTTCTTC. This chain joins TRBV2 and TRBJ2-1, with TRBD2 matching 7 bases. This CDR3 contains 13 residues. V shed 8 bases and J 13 bases; nucleotides not matched to a gene: 14. Germline values: CDR1 SNHLY, CDR2 FYNNEI.

The chain employs TRBV5-1 and TRBJ1-1, with TRBD1 as a possible D gene (5 bases). V dropped 0 bases and J dropped 3 bases, with 18 bases sitting between them. Germline V lookup: CDR1 SGHRS, CDR2 YFSETQ. The CDR3 has 17 residues. The CDR3 DNA reads as TGCGCCAGCAGCTTGGGACAGACATACTCGTTGGACACTGAAGCTTTCTTT. Protein: CASSLGQTYSLDTEAFF.

The V call is TRBV15, the J call TRBJ2-1; 8 bases are a match to TRBD1. Trimming cost V 0 bases and J 2 bases; bases outside gene matches: 9. CDR1 is LNHNV, CDR2 YYDKDF, per germline (reference sequence). CDR3 length equals 18 residues. The CDR3 DNA is TGTGCCACCAGCAGAGATGAGGGAGGACAGGGACCCTACAATGAGCAGTTCTTC. Its protein is CATSRDEGGQGPYNEQFF.

This clonotype showed up just a few times. The chain has TRBV7-2 and TRBJ2-1; 12 bases line up with TRBD2. The CDR3 is 16 amino acids. Trimming at V came to 6 bases and at J to 0 bases, leaving 3 bases not matched to a gene. Germline V gives CDR1 SGHTA, CDR2 FQGNSA. The CDR3, as DNA: TGTGCCAGCAGGCAACTAGCGGGGGGCTCCTACAATGAGCAGTTCTTC. It yields the protein CASRQLAGGSYNEQFF.

The chain joins TRBV5-1 to TRBJ2-1, with D perhaps being TRBD1 or TRBD2 (5 bases each). The end of the DNA is better explained by TRBJ2-7, so the J call may be wrong. Germline V CDR1 and CDR2: SGHRS, YFSETQ. This CDR3 contains 15 residues. The CDR3 reads CASSSRGLSAYEQYF. DNA for the CDR3: TGCGCCAGCAGCTCTCGGGGCCTCAGTGCCTACGAGCAGTACTTC.

This sequence joins TRBV7-9 and TRBJ2-7; D gene ambiguous. This CDR3 region has 12 residues. Germline V gene lookup returns CDR1 SEHNR and CDR2 FQNEAQ (reference sequence). Trimming stripped 5 bases from V and 6 bases from J, with 11 bases between. In nucleotides, the CDR3 is TGTGCCAGCAGCCGGGCCCCTACCGAGCAGTACTTC. Translating it yields CASSRAPTEQYF.

The chain links TRBV5-5 to TRBJ1-5; no clear D gene. Looked up from germline, CDR1 is SGHKS and CDR2 is YYEKEE (reference sequence). The CDR3 runs 16 residues. The ends were cut back, 0 bases at V and 3 bases at J, with 13 bases in the middle. CDR3 DNA: TGTGCCAGCAGCTTGGTTCAAGGGAGTACCAATCAGCCCCAGCATTTT. This encodes CASSLVQGSTNQPQHF. Full variable domain (missing parts from reference TRBV5-5 and TRBJ1-5): DAGVTQSPTHLIKTRGQQVTLRCSPISGHKSVSWYQQVLGQGPQFIFQYYEKEERGRGNFPDRFSARQFPNYSSELNVNALLLGDSALYLCASSLVQGSTNQPQHFGDGTRLSIL.